Below, 15 T cell receptor beta chains from the same sample are listed, as sequenced in a study of regulatory T cells in long-lasting Graves disease. iRepertoire HTBI primers and Arm-PCR of CDR3 regions built TCR beta libraries. MiXCR, applied by TCRdb to the multiplex PCR reads, yields one record per CDR3 protein. The sample yields 350,000 to 450,000 distinct CDR3 sequences, 20% to 25% seen once. Time point here: persistent/refractory GD, antithyroid drugs over 5 years with positive TRAb. RNA extracted from PBMCs served as the sequencing template. The input for sequencing was peripheral blood mononuclear cells (PBMCs), taken when the disease was refractory, from a patient treated with antithyroid drugs. The receptor source for this set is a female donor with Graves disease.

The table lists this clonotype with a few counts. The rearrangement uses TRBV20-1 and TRBJ2-3; D not resolved. This CDR3 is 14 amino acids long. Trimming left V 2 bases short and J 0 bases short, with 9 bases between. Germline CDR1 is DFQATT and CDR2 is SNEGSKA (reference sequence). The CDR3 nucleotides are TGCAGTGCTAGATGGCGGAGCAGCACAGATACGCAGTATTTT. As protein: CSARWRSSTDTQYF.

The chain couples TRBV29-1 to TRBJ1-1; D ambiguous. The CDR3 has 10 residues. With 6 bases removed from V and 8 bases from J, the gap between germline ends came to 10 bases. Germline-derived CDR1 and CDR2 are SQVTM and ANQGSEA. The CDR3 coding sequence is TGCAGCGTGCTGACGGCCGAAGCTTTCTTT. It specifies CSVLTAEAFF.

The rearrangement joins TRBV7-9 to TRBJ2-7; maybe TRBD2 (6 bases). Germline V gives CDR1 SEHNR, CDR2 FQNEAQ (reference sequence). V dropped 0 bases and J dropped 6 bases, with 12 bases sitting between them. The CDR3 is 14 residues long. CDR3 sequence (DNA): TGTGCCAGCAGCTTAGCTGCGGGAACGGGCGAGCAGTACTTC. Translating gives CASSLAAGTGEQYF.

The genes are TRBV27 and TRBJ2-7; 8 nucleotides line up with TRBD2. Germline V CDR1 and CDR2: MNHEY, SMNVEV (reference sequence). CDR3 length: 14 amino acids. V lost 4 bases, J lost 4 bases, and 6 bases stayed unmatched. This chain's CDR3 is CASSYAGTSYEQYF. For the CDR3, the DNA is TGTGCCAGCAGTTACGCCGGGACTAGTTACGAGCAGTACTTC.

The chain recombines TRBV9 with TRBJ1-2, with TRBD1 matching over 8 bases. CDR1 SGDLS and CDR2 YYNGEE come from the germline V gene. V was clipped by 0 bases and J by 2 bases; unmatched bases: 6. There are 16 residues in the CDR3. The CDR3 bases are TGTGCCAGCAGCGTAGTGACAGGGGATACAAACTATGGCTACACCTTC. Its protein product is CASSVVTGDTNYGYTF. Based on the CDR3 plus reference TRBV9 and TRBJ1-2, the full variable domain is DSGVTQTPKHLITATGQRVTLRCSPRSGDLSVYWYQQSLDQGLQFLIQYYNGEERAKGNILERFSAQQFPDLHSELNLSSLELGDSALYFCASSVVTGDTNYGYTFGSGTRLTVV.

The V gene is TRBV6-5, the J gene TRBJ1-6; maybe TRBD1 (6 bases). The germline V and J ends were trimmed by 2 bases and 10 bases, with 15 bases remaining between them. Germline V gene lookup returns CDR1 MNHEY and CDR2 SVGAGI. There are 15 residues in the CDR3. The CDR3 DNA reads as TGTGCCAGCAGTTACAAAGGGGGAGTCGGCTCACCCCTCCACTTT. Amino acid sequence: CASSYKGGVGSPLHF.

The gene calls are TRBV27 and TRBJ1-5; no definite D call. Germline CDR1 is MNHEY and CDR2 is SMNVEV (reference sequence). Between the trimmed V and J ends, which lost 0 bases and 1 base, there was a span of 10 bases. The CDR3 consists of 16 residues. CDR3 amino acids: CASSLSHTGSNQPQHF. The CDR3 DNA reads as TGTGCCAGCAGTTTATCGCACACGGGGAGCAATCAGCCCCAGCATTTT.

This clonotype showed up just a few times. Here the CDR3 DNA reads TGTGCCAGTAGTACTTCTACCGGGAGTTACTACGAGCAGTACTTC. Amino acid sequence: CASSTSTGSYYEQYF. This chain joins TRBV19 and TRBJ2-7; D perhaps matches TRBD2 (6 bases). The CDR3 has 15 residues. The germline CDR1 and CDR2 sequences are LNHDA and SQIVND (reference sequence). V was pared by 4 bases and J by 3 bases, with 16 bases between.

This clonotype has a count of ten or more. The chain employs TRBV12-3 or TRBV12-4 and TRBJ1-6; D perhaps matches TRBD1 (6 bases). This CDR3 spans 12 amino acids. V lost 4 bases to trimming and J lost 15 bases, with 13 bases between them. The CDR3 region has the DNA TGTGCCAGCAGTTACGTGAGACAGGACCTCCACTTT. This encodes CASSYVRQDLHF.

The chain employs TRBV7-2 and TRBJ1-1; 7 bases fit TRBD1. Looked up from germline, CDR1 is SGHTA and CDR2 is FQGNSA. The CDR3 is 13 amino acids. The junction had 10 bases not matched to a gene; V was cut back by 5 bases and J by 10 bases. The CDR3 bases are TGTGCCAGCAGCCCACCGGGACAGCTCTCAGCTTTCTTT. This translates into CASSPPGQLSAFF.

Only a few counts were recorded for this clonotype. This chain connects TRBV6-1 to TRBJ2-1; D possibly corresponds to TRBD2 (6 bases). Germline CDR1 and CDR2: MNHNS and SASEGT. V shed 3 bases and J shed 7 bases, with 16 bases lying between them. The CDR3 is 15 residues long. The CDR3 DNA sequence: TGTGCCAGCAGTGACCGGGAGAGGGTTACGAATGAGCAGTTCTTC. Its protein is CASSDRERVTNEQFF.

Remarks on this clonotype: A much larger clone lies a single base off, so this may be a read error. The chain links TRBV30 to TRBJ2-7; 7 nucleotides align to TRBD1. J was trimmed by 4 bases and V by 4 bases; bases with no gene match: 13. Germline V lookup: CDR1 GTSNPN, CDR2 SVGIG (reference sequence). This CDR3 comprises 15 residues. CDR3 protein: CAWTVSPDRAYEQYF. The CDR3, as DNA: TGTGCCTGGACTGTCTCTCCCGACAGGGCGTACGAGCAGTACTTC.

This clonotype was observed at least ten times. The CDR3 protein is CSVEDRADEAFF. The CDR3, as DNA: TGCAGCGTTGAAGATCGGGCAGATGAAGCTTTCTTT. The chain links TRBV29-1 to TRBJ1-1; D is undetermined. V was cut by 0 bases and J by 7 bases, with 9 bases left in between. The CDR3 runs 12 residues. CDR1 and CDR2 (germline): SQVTM, ANQGSEA.

This chain joins TRBV9 and TRBJ1-1, with unresolved D. Deletions cut 5 bases from V and 1 base from J, with 12 bases between. Germline-derived CDR1 and CDR2 are SGDLS and YYNGEE. This CDR3 has 14 residues. DNA for the CDR3: TGTGCCAGCAGGGCCCCCGAGGGGAACACTGAAGCTTTCTTT. This encodes CASRAPEGNTEAFF.

This clonotype was counted at least ten times. This chain connects TRBV20-1 to TRBJ2-7, with 10 bases identical to TRBD2. V dropped 5 bases and J dropped 1; count of bases not matched to a gene: 2. Germline V gene sequence: CDR1 DFQATT, CDR2 SNEGSKA (reference sequence). This CDR3 has 13 amino acids. Here the CDR3 DNA reads TGCAGTGCTCCGGGACTAGCGTCCTACGAGCAGTACTTC. Encoded protein: CSAPGLASYEQYF.